This T cell receptor (beta chain) was sequenced for a study of T cells in Graves' hyperthyroidism and ophthalmopathy. Study-wide results and caveats: Most clonotypes expanded in thyroid above 0.001 were likewise present in blood.

In its sample, this clonotype was seen many times. What it recognizes is unknown. Germline V lookup: CDR1 DFQATT, CDR2 SNEGSKA (reference sequence). V gave up 3 bases and J gave up 7 bases, with 15 bases separating them. The CDR3 runs to 13 residues. Out of around 10 ml of fresh peripheral blood came the PBMCs. Regions amplified from RNA transcripts were the TCR beta CDR3 regions. The HTBI primer set drove a first-round RT-PCR of the TCR CDR3. TCRdb independently ran MiXCR on the multiplex PCR reads; one entry per CDR3 protein. This table has 450,000 to 650,000 distinct CDR3 sequences, roughly 20% appearing once.

The rearrangement uses TRBV20-1 and TRBJ1-2; weak D call: TRBD1 (5 bases). The sequence was obtained from a man between 18 and 35 years old with Graves' hyperthyroidism. The sample consisted of blood. Here the CDR3 reads CSARYLAGIGYTF. The DNA of the CDR3 is TGCAGTGCTAGGTATCTGGCAGGGATTGGCTACACCTTC.